The next 12 T cell receptor beta chains were all read from a single sample in a study of prognosis after radiotherapy for stage I lung cancer. Amplicons of TCR beta CDR3 were generated from genomic DNA by two-round multiplex PCR. Amplification during the initial PCR round employed primers specific to each TRBV and TRBJ gene. MiXCR, run by TCRdb on the multiplex PCR reads, gives a single entry per CDR3 protein. The table shows more than 11,000 distinct CDR3 sequences, with 31% occurring only once. Sequencing was performed on PBMCs, taken before or after stereotactic body radiation therapy (not recorded which). All receptors derive from a donor over 45 with non-small cell lung cancer.

Concerning this clonotype: A read error is the likely source, as a far larger clone sits one nucleotide away. The rearrangement links TRBV6-9 to TRBJ1-5, with D possibly TRBD1 on 5 matching bases. V was cut by 3 bases and J by 3 bases, with 12 bases left in between. Per germline, CDR1 MNHGY and CDR2 SVAAGI. The CDR3 is 15 residues long. The CDR3 bases are TGTGCCAGCAGTTACCCGGGCAGGGACAATCAGCCCCAGCATTTT. Residues: CASSYPGRDNQPQHF.

This clonotype was seen ten or more times. This sequence joins TRBV20-1 and TRBJ2-3; 9 bases are shared with TRBD2. With V trimmed by 5 bases and J by 8 bases, 11 bases remained unmatched. Germline CDR1 is DFQATT and CDR2 is SNEGSKA (reference sequence). There are 14 residues in the CDR3. CDR3 residues: CSAWTTSGWRTQYF. DNA of the CDR3: TGCAGTGCTTGGACGACTAGCGGTTGGCGTACGCAGTATTTT.

This clonotype was detected ten times or more. The chain has TRBV6-1 and TRBJ2-5; D is possibly TRBD1 (6 bases). There are 15 residues in the CDR3. Looked up from germline, CDR1 is MNHNS and CDR2 is SASEGT. The V end lost 5 bases, the J end lost 5 bases, and 18 bases lay between the germline ends. The CDR3 spells CASSTLSAGVETQYF. In nucleotides, the CDR3 is TGTGCCAGCAGTACCCTATCGGCAGGGGTTGAGACCCAGTACTTC.

A remark on this clonotype: A far larger clone lies a single base away; this is likely a read error. This chain links TRBV6-1 with TRBJ1-6; TRBD1 agrees at 7 bases. The V gene end was trimmed by 7 bases and the J gene end by 8 bases; junction bases not matched to a gene: 14. CDR3 length: 16 residues. From germline, CDR1 is MNHNS and CDR2 SASEGT. CDR3 amino acids: CASISTGPYLDSPLHF. The CDR3 DNA sequence: TGTGCCAGCATTTCGACAGGGCCGTACCTAGATTCACCCCTCCACTTT.

This clonotype was counted a single time. Given a far larger clone just one base away, this is likely a sequencing read error. The rearrangement joins TRBV6-9 to TRBJ2-3, with a possible D match to TRBD2 (6 bases). Per germline, CDR1 MNHGY and CDR2 SVAAGI. The CDR3 extends over 12 amino acids. The chain's CDR3 is CAGSSRGDTQYF. CDR3 in DNA: TGTGCCGGCAGTTCGCGGGGAGATACGCAGTATTTT.

V and J are TRBV20-1 and TRBJ1-2, with a weak D call TRBD1 (6 bases). Between the trimmed V and J ends, which lost 5 bases and 2 bases, there was a span of 15 bases. Germline CDR1 reads DFQATT; CDR2 reads SNEGSKA (reference sequence). This CDR3 region has 14 residues. CDR3 nucleotides: TGCAGTGCTCCTCCGGGACACTTGAACTATGGCTACACCTTC. The encoded protein is CSAPPGHLNYGYTF.

Of note for this clonotype: A far more abundant clone sits one base away, making this likely a read error. The V call is TRBV6-8, the J call TRBJ2-7, with TRBD1 as a possible D gene (6 bases). The CDR3 loop spans 13 amino acids. V lost 9 bases, J lost 0 bases, and 12 bases lay in between. From germline, CDR1 is MNHGY and CDR2 SAAAGT. CDR3 loop: CARRNRASYEQYF. The CDR3 DNA reads TGTGCCAGGAGGAACAGGGCCTCCTACGAGCAGTACTTC.

This clonotype has at least ten counts. The V gene is TRBV28, the J gene TRBJ1-2; D gene unclear. Germline V gives CDR1 MDHEN, CDR2 SYDVKM. V was pared by 8 bases and J by 3 bases, with 16 bases between. This CDR3 spans 14 amino acids. Written as DNA, the CDR3 is TGTGCCAGCGTCCCCCTCCGGGCAGACTATGGCTACACCTTC. It is translated as CASVPLRADYGYTF.

With regard to this clonotype: This likely traces to a read error, being one base from a far larger clone. This chain links TRBV14 with TRBJ1-6; no clear D. The CDR3 extends over 12 amino acids. V gave up 8 bases and J gave up 7 bases, with 9 bases separating them. Germline loops: CDR1 SGHDN, CDR2 FVKESK. The CDR3 loop is CASGAPNSPLHF. In DNA, the CDR3 is TGTGCCAGCGGCGCCCCCAATTCACCCCTCCACTTT.

Points on this clonotype: This CDR3 fails to terminate in the conserved phenylalanine or tryptophan, so it likely reflects a read error. This chain uses TRBV6-5 with TRBJ2-5; D is possibly TRBD1 or TRBD2 (5 bases each). Germline-derived CDR1 and CDR2 are MNHEY and SVGAGI. The CDR3 sequence is 14 residues long. The DNA of the CDR3 is TGTGCCAGCAGTTACGCAGGGATGGGAGAGACACAGTACTTG. Translating gives CASSYAGMGETQYL.

The table lists this clonotype with many counts. This chain uses TRBV6-4 with TRBJ1-5; perhaps TRBD1 as D (5 bases). The CDR3 is 13 amino acids. Germline V CDR1 and CDR2: MRHNA, SNTAGT. V was shortened by 7 bases and J by 4 bases, with 11 bases between the two germline ends. In nucleotides, the CDR3 is TGTGCCAGCAAGCCACAGGTTAATCAGCCCCAGCATTTT. Its translation is CASKPQVNQPQHF.

This clonotype was detected ten times or more. The rearrangement uses TRBV20-1 and TRBJ2-5; D is unresolved. The germline V and J ends were trimmed by 2 bases and 5 bases, with 9 bases remaining between them. The germline V gene has CDR1 DFQATT and CDR2 SNEGSKA (reference sequence). The CDR3 has 12 residues. In nucleotides, the CDR3 is TGCAGTGCTAGATTAGGTGTGGAGACCCAGTACTTC. This translates into CSARLGVETQYF.